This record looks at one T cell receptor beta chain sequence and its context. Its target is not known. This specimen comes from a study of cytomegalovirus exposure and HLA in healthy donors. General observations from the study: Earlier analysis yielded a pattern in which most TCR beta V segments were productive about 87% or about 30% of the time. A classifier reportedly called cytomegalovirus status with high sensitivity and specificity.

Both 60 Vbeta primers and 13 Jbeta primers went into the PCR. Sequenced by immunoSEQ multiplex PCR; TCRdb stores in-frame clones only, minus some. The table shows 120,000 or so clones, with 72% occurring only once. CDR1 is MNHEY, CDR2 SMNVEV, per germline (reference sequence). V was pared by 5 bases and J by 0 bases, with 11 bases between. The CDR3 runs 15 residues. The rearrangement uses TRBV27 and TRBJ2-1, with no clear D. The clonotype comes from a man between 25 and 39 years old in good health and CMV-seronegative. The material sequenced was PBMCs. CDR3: CASSLVPSSYNEQFF. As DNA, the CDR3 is TGTGCCAGCAGTCTCGTCCCGAGCTCCTACAATGAGCAGTTCTTC.